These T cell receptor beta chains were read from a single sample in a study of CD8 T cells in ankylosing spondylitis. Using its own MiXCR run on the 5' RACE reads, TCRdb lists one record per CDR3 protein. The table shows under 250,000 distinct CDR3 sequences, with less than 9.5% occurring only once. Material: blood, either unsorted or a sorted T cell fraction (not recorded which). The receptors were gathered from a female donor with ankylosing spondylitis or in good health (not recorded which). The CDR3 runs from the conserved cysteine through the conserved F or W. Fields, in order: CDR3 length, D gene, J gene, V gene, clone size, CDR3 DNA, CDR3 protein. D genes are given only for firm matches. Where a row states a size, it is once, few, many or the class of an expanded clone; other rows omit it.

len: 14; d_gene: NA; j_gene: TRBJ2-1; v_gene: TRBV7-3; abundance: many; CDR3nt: TGTGCCAGCAGCTTGGGGGAGCCCTACAATGAGCAGTTCTTC; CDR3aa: CASSLGEPYNEQFF
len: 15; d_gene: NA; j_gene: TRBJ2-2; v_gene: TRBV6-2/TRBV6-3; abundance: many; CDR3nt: TGTGCCAGCAATTCTGCCGGGACACCCACCGGGGAGCTGTTTTTT; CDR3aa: CASNSAGTPTGELFF
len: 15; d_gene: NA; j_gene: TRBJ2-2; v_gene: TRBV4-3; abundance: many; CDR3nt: TGCGCCAGCAGCCAAATTACAGGGCTGACCGGGGAGCTGTTTTTT; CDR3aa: CASSQITGLTGELFF
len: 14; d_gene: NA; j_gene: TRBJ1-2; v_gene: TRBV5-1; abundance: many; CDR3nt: TGCGCCAGCAGCTGGCAGAGTTCCGACTATGGCTACACCTTC; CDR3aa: CASSWQSSDYGYTF
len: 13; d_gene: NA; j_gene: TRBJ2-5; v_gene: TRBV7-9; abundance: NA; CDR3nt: TGTGCCAACAGCCCCGAGGATCGGGAGACCCAGTACTTC; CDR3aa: CANSPEDRETQYF
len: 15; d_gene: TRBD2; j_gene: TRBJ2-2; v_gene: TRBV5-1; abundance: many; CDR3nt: TGCGCCAGCCGTGTTATAGCGGGAGTGGCCGGGGAGCTGTTTTTT; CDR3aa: CASRVIAGVAGELFF
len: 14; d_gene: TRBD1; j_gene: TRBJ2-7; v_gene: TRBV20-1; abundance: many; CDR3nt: TGCAGTGCTACCCCGGGACAGGGGGTCTACGAGCAGTACTTC; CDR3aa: CSATPGQGVYEQYF
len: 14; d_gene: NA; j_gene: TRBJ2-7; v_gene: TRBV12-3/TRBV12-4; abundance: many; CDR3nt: TGTGCCAGCAGTCCCGGGGTTCGCTCCTACGAGCAGTACTTC; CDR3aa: CASSPGVRSYEQYF
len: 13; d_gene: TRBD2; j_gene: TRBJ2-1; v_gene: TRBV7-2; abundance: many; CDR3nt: TGTGCCAGCAGTTTGACTAGCGGGGAAGAGCAGTTCTTC; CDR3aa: CASSLTSGEEQFF
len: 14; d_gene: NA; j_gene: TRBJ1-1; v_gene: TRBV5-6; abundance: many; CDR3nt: TGTGCCAGCAGCTTGTTGAGGCGGGACACTGAAGCTTTCTTT; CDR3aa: CASSLLRRDTEAFF
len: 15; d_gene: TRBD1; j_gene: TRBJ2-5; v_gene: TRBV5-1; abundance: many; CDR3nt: TGCGCCAGCAGCTGGAGGACAGGGGGCGGGGAGACCCAGTACTTC; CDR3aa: CASSWRTGGGETQYF
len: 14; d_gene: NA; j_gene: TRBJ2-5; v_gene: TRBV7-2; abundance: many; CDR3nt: TGTGCCAGCAGCTTAGGCTATCTCCAAGAGACCCAGTACTTC; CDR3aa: CASSLGYLQETQYF
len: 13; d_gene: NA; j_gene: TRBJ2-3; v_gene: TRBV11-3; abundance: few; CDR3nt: TGTGCCAGCAGCTTAGGAGGCATGAATACGCAGTATTTT; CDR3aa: CASSLGGMNTQYF
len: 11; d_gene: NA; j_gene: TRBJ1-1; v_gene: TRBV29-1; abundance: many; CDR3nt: TGCAGCGTTGGGGGGCCCACTGAAGCTTTCTTT; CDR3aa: CSVGGPTEAFF
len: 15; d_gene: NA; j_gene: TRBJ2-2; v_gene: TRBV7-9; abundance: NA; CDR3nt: TGTGCCAGCAGCCCCGGTGCACCGTACACCGGGGAGCTGTTTTTT; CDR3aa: CASSPGAPYTGELFF
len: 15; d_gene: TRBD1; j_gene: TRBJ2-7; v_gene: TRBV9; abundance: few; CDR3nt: TGTGCCAGCAGCGTAGACGACAGGGGCGCGGCCGAGCAGTACTTC; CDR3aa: CASSVDDRGAAEQYF
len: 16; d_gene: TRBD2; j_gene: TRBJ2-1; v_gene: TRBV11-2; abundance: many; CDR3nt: TGTGCCAGCATCCCCGCAGGGACTAGCGGGAACAATGAGCAGTTCTTC; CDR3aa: CASIPAGTSGNNEQFF
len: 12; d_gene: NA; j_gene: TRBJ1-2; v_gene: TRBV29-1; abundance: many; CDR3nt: TGCAGCGTCCTCCCCGTCAATGGTGGCTACACCTTC; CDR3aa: CSVLPVNGGYTF
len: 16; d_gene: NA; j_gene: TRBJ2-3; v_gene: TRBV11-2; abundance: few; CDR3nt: TGTGCCAGCAGCTTAGGGCTACTAACTAGCACAGATACGCAGTATTTT; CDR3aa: CASSLGLLTSTDTQYF
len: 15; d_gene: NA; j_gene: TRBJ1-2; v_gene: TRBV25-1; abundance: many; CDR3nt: TGTGCCAGCAGTGAAACCCCAATCGGGGAGAGGGGCTACACCTTC; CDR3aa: CASSETPIGERGYTF
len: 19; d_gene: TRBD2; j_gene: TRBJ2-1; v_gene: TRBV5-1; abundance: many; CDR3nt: TGCGCCAGCAGCCATGGGACTAGCGGGAGATTTCGAGGTTACAATGAGCAGTTCTTC; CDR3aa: CASSHGTSGRFRGYNEQFF
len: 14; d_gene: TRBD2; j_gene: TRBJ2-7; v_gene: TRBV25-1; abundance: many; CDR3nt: TGTGCCAGCAGTGAATCCGAGCGGGGCTACGAGCAGTACTTC; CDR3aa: CASSESERGYEQYF
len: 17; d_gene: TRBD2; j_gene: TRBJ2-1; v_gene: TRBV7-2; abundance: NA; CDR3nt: TGTGCCAGCAGCTTAGCGATGAGACTAGCGGGAGCCAATGAGCAGTTCTTC; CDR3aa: CASSLAMRLAGANEQFF
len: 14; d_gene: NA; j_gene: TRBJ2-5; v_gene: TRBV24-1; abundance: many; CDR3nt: TGTGCCACCAGTGATTTGACCCCTCCGGAGACCCAGTACTTC; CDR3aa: CATSDLTPPETQYF
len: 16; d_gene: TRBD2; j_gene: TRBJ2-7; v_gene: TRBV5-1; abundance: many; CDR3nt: TGCGCCAGCAGCTTGTGGGGGGGGAGCAGCTCCTACGAGCAGTACTTC; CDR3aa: CASSLWGGSSSYEQYF
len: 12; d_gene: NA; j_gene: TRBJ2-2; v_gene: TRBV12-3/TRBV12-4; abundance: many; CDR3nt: TGTGCCAGCAGTCCCGACAACCGGGAGCTGTTTTTT; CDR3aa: CASSPDNRELFF
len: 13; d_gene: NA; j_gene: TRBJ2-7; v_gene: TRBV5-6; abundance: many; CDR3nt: TGTGCCAGCAGCTTGGGCAATAGCTACGAGCAGTACTTC; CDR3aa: CASSLGNSYEQYF
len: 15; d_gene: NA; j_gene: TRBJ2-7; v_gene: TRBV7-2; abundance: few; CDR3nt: TGTGCCAGCAGCTCACACGGGACTCCAATCTACGAGCAGTACTTC; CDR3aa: CASSSHGTPIYEQYF
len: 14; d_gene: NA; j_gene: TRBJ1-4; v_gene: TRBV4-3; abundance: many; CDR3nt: TGCGCCAGCAGCACCCAGTCGAAAACTGAAAAACTGTTTTTT; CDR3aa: CASSTQSKTEKLFF
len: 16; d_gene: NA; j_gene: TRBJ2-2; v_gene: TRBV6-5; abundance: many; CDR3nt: TGTGCCAGCAGTTACTCACGGGGCCTGAACACCGGGGAGCTGTTTTTT; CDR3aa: CASSYSRGLNTGELFF
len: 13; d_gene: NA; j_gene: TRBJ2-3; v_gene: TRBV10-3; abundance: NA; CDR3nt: TGTACCATCCAGCGCGAGAGGGTAGATACGCAGTATTTT; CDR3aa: CTIQRERVDTQYF
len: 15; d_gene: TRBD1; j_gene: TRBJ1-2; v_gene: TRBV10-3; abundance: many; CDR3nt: TGTGCCATCAGTGCAGGGGGCGAGGCTAACTATGGCTACACCTTC; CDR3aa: CAISAGGEANYGYTF
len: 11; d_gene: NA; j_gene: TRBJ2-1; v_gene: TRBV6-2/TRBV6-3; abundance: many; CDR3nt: TGTGCCAGCAGTAAAGGGGGTGAGCAGTTCTTC; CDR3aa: CASSKGGEQFF
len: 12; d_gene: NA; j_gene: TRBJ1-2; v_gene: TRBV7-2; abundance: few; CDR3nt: TGTGCCAGCAGCTTACAGGGCGGAGGCTACACCTTC; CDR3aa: CASSLQGGGYTF
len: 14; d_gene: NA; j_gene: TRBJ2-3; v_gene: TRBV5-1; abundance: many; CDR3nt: TGCGCCAGCAGAAGGGACGGTTTCACAGATACGCAGTATTTT; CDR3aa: CASRRDGFTDTQYF
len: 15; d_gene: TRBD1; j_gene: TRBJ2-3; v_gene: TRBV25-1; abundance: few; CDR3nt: TGTGCCAGCAGTCCCCCGACAGGGTTCACAGATACGCAGTATTTT; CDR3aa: CASSPPTGFTDTQYF
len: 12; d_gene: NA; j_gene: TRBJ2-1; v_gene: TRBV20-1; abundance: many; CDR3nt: TGCAGTGCTAGTGGAAGGGCCAATGAGCAGTTCTTC; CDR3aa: CSASGRANEQFF
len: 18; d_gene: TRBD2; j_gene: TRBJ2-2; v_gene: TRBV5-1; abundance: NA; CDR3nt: TGCGCCAGCAGCCTTCTGGGACTAGCGGGGACGGACACCGGGGAGCTGTTTTTT; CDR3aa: CASSLLGLAGTDTGELFF
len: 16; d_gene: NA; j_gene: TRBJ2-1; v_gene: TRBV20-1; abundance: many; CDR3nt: TGCAGTGCTAGGCCCGTCGGGAGCGGGCAGTACAATGAGCAGTTCTTC; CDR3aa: CSARPVGSGQYNEQFF
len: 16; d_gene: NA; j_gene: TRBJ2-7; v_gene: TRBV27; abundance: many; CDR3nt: TGTGCCAGCAGTTTATCCGGCACGGACACTTTCTACGAGCAGTACTTC; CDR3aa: CASSLSGTDTFYEQYF
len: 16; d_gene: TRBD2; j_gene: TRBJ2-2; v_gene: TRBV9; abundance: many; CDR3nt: TGTGCCAGCAGCTACGGACTAGCGGGAGTCAACGGGGAGCTGTTTTTT; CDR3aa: CASSYGLAGVNGELFF
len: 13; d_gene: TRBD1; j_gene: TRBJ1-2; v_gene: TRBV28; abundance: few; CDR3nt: TGTGCCAGCAGGCTGGACAGGCGGTATGGCTACACCTTC; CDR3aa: CASRLDRRYGYTF
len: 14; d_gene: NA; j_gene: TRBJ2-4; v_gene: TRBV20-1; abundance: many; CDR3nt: TGCAGTGCCGAGGACAGTTTAGCCAAAAACATTCAGTACTTC; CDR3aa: CSAEDSLAKNIQYF
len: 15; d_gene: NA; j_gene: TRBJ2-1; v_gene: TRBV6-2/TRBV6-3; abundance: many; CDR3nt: TGTGCCAGCAAGGCGGCACACCTATTATACAATGAGCAGTTCTTC; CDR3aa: CASKAAHLLYNEQFF
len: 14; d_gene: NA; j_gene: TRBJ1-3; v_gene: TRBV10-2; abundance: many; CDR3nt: TGCGCCAGCAGTGACAGGGCATCTGGAAACACCATATATTTT; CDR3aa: CASSDRASGNTIYF
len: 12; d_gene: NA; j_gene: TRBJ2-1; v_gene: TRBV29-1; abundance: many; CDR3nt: TGCAGCGTTGAAGATCTAACTACTGAGCAGTTCTTC; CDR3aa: CSVEDLTTEQFF
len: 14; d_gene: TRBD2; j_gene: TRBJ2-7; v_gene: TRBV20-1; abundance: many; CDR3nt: TGCAGTGCTAGTTACAGCGGGGGGACCTACGAGCAGTACTTC; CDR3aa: CSASYSGGTYEQYF
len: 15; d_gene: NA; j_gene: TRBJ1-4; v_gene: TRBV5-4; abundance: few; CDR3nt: TGTGCCAGCACTTGGGGCGATTCAACTAATGAAAAACTGTTTTTT; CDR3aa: CASTWGDSTNEKLFF
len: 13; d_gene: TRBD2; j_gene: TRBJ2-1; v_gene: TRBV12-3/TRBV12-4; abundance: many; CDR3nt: TGTGCCAGCGTAGCGGGGGGGTACAATGAGCAGTTCTTC; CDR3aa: CASVAGGYNEQFF
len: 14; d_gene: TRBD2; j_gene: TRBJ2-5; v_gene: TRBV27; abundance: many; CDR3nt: TGTGCCAGCAGTCGCGCGCTAGCGGGAGAGACCCAGTACTTC; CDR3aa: CASSRALAGETQYF
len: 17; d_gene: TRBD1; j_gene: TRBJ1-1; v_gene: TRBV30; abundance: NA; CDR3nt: TGTGCCTGGAAACGGAGGACAGGGGTGGGTAAGAACACTGAAGCTTTCTTT; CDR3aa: CAWKRRTGVGKNTEAFF
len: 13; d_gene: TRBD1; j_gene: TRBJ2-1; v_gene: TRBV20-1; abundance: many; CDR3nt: TGCAGTGCTACGCGGACAGGGGGCAATGAGCAGTTCTTC; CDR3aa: CSATRTGGNEQFF
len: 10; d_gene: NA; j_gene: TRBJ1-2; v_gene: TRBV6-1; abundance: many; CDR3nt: TGTGCCATAAGTGGATTTGGCTACACCTTC; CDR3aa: CAISGFGYTF